This T cell receptor (beta chain) was retrieved from a study of siplizumab effects on memory and regulatory T cells (dated by TCRdb to between 2018 and 2021). Notes on the research overall: The study looked at the effect of siplizumab, an anti-CD2 antibody, on alloreactive T-cell subsets in allogeneic mixed lymphocyte reactions made from human PBMCs. Study-wide conclusions, independent of this receptor: Unstimulated naive T cells appeared more diverse than memory T cells, and naive cells seemed to contribute substantially to the alloresponse. Among mappable alloreactive CD4+ clones, the Treg-derived fraction averaged approximately 72% with siplizumab versus roughly 25% in control reactions. The cumulative frequency of alloreactive sequences that could be traced back to unstimulated CD4+ memory T cells was significantly reduced by siplizumab. Sequences below about 10^-5 frequency were poorly captured, so only a minor fraction of alloreactive clones could be mapped to unstimulated subsets. For roughly 80-95% of proliferating CD4+ or CD8+ clones, no naive or memory phenotype could be assigned. The suppressive function of proliferating Tregs from siplizumab cultures was not functionally confirmed.

The CDR3 measures 12 amino acids from cysteine to phenylalanine. The DNA shown is the 36-base CDR3, in frame from base 1. A distance of 6 bases separates the germline ends of V and J, which lose 1 base and 5 bases respectively. From a lookup of the germline V gene, CDR1 and CDR2 are SGHDT and YYEEEE. TCRbeta CDR3 sequencing was performed on sorted unstimulated T cells and on proliferating T cells recovered from mixed lymphocyte reactions. Fresh whole blood from over 8 HLA-typed healthy donors was used to isolate PBMCs. To map where alloreactive clones came from, unstimulated CD4+ regulatory T cells were FACS-sorted. Comments on this clone: The target of this receptor is not known. No much larger clone exists at a distance of one base, and base qualities are not known.

Libraries were made using the immunoSEQ multiplex PCR assay. About 10^5 TCR templates per sample were assayed by the deep sequencing platform. Genomic DNA extracted from sorted T cells was used for TCRbeta CDR3 sequencing. In the authors' own workflow: The R programming language was used for clonal analysis of the TCRbeta CDR3 data. Alloreactive CD4+ and CD8+ clones were defined by comparing unstimulated samples with post-reaction CFSE-low samples. Alloreactive CD4+ clones were assigned to regulatory or non-regulatory origin by matching sequences to sorted unstimulated Treg and non-Treg repertoires. TCRdb took over this immuneACCESS table, retaining in-frame rearrangements with V and J assigned. Such tables are incomplete; in checked studies, under half of the missing clones stem from an unresolved V gene, and the remainder is unexplained. The DNA was the basis for D and trimming; V, J and clone size are from that table. Counted in this sample were about 110,000 clones; just over 90% of them appeared once. Approximately 0.75% of the sample is in the top ten clones.

The receptor's source is a human donor in good health. The chain couples TRBV5-6 to TRBJ1-1, with the identity of the D gene unclear. Input material: Tregs sorted from blood. The DNA is as follows: TGTGCCAGCAGCTTGTGGAGGACTGAAGCTTTCTTT. It translates as CASSLWRTEAFF. With the rest looked up from the reference TRBV5-6 and TRBJ1-1 genes rather than sequenced, the full variable domain is DAGVTQSPTHLIKTRGQQVTLRCSPKSGHDTVSWYQQALGQGPQFIFQYYEEEERQRGNFPDRFSGHQFPNYSSELNVNALLLGDSALYLCASSLWRTEAFFGQGTRLTVV.